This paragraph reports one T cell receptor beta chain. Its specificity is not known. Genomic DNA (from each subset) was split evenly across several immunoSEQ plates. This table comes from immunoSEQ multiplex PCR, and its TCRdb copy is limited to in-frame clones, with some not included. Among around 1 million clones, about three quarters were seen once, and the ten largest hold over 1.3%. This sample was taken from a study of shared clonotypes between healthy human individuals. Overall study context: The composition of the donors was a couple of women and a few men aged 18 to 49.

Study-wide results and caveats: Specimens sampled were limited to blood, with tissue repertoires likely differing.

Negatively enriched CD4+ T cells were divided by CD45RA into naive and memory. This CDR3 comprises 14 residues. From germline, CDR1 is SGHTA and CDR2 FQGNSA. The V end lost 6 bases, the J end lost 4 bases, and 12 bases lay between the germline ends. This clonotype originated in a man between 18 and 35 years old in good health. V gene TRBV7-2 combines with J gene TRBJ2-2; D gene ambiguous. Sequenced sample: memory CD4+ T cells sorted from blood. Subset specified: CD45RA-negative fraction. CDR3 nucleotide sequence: TGTGCCAGCAGTTTCCGGCCCATCACCGGGGAGCTGTTTTTT. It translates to CASSFRPITGELFF.